This TCR beta chain was identified in a study of radiation and T cells in renal cell carcinoma. Sequencing was performed with immunoSEQ multiplex PCR; in TCRdb, only in-frame clones are kept and a portion is missing. The repertoire has more than 8,500 clones, 55% to 70% of them found once; the top ten carry more than 12%. Treatment noted: treatment-naive control, cytoreductive nephrectomy. Germline values: CDR1 SNHLY, CDR2 FYNNEI. Between the trimmed V and J ends, which lost 7 bases and 6 bases, there was a span of 13 bases. CDR3 length: 13 amino acids. The chain has TRBV2 and TRBJ1-5, with a weak D call TRBD1 (6 bases). The clonotype originates from a man in his 60s with renal cell carcinoma. The sample was tumor tissue, taken from a patient whose treatment was nephrectomy without radiotherapy. The CDR3 sequence: CASIGQKGQPQHF. Here the CDR3 DNA reads TGTGCCAGCATCGGACAGAAAGGTCAGCCCCAGCATTTT.